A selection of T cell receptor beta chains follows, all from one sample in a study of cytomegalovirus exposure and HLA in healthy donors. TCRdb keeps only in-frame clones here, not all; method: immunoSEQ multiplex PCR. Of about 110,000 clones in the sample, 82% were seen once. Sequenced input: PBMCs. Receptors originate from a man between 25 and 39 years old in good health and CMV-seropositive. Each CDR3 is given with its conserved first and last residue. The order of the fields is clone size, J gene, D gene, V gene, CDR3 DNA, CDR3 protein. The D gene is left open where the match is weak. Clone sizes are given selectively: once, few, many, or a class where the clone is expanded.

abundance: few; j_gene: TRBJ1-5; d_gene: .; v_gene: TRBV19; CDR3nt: TGTGCCAGTAGCACGGTAGGGGTCACGCAGCCCCAGCATTTT; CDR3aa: CASSTVGVTQPQHF
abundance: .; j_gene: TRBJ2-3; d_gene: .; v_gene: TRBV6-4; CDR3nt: TGTGCCAGCAGCCCAGGTTGGGGCACAGATACGCAGTATTTT; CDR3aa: CASSPGWGTDTQYF
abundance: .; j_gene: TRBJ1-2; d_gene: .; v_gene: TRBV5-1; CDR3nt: TGCGCCAGCAGCTGGGGCCCGGACAGAGGGTATGGCTACACCTTC; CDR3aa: CASSWGPDRGYGYTF
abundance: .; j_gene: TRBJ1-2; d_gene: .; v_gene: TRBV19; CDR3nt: TGTGCCAGTAGTCTCTCTCCCACAGGGCCGGGTTTGGGCTACACCTTC; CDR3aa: CASSLSPTGPGLGYTF
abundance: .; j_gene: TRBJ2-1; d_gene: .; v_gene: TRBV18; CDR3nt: TGTGCCAGCTCACCAGTCCTGTACAATGAGCAGTTCTTC; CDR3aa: CASSPVLYNEQFF
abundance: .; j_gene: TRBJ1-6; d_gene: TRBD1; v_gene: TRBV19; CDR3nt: TGTGCCAGTAGCTTTGGGACAGGGTGGAATTCACCCCTCCACTTT; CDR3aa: CASSFGTGWNSPLHF
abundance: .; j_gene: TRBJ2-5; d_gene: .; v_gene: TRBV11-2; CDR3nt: TGTGCCAGCAGCTTCCAGTGGGAGACCCAGTACTTC; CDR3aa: CASSFQWETQYF
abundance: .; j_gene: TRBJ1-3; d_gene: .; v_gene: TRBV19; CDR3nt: TGTGCCAGTAGTCCACAGGGAAACACCATATATTTT; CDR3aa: CASSPQGNTIYF
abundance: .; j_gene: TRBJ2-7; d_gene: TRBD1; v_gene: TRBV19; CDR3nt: TGTGCCAGTAGTAAGGACAGGGCCTACGAGCAGTACTTC; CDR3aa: CASSKDRAYEQYF
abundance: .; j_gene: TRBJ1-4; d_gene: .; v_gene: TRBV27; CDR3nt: TGTGCCAGCAGTTTATCGCAGGGGTCTTGGGAAAAACTGTTTTTT; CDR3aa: CASSLSQGSWEKLFF
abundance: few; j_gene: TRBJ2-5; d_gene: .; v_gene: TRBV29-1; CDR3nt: TGCAGCGTTGGCAGGGATTCCCAAGAGACCCAGTACTTC; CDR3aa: CSVGRDSQETQYF
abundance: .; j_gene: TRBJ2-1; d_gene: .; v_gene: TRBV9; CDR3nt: TGTGCCAGCAGCGTAGAGGCGGGGAGCTCCTACAATGAGCAGTTCTTC; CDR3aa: CASSVEAGSSYNEQFF
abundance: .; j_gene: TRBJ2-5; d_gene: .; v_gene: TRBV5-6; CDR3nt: TGTGCCAGCAGCTTCACAGGGCGAGAGACCCAGTACTTC; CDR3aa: CASSFTGRETQYF
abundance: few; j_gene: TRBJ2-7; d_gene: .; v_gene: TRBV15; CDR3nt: TGTGCCACCAGCACAGGGAGGTCCTACGAGCAGTACTTC; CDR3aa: CATSTGRSYEQYF
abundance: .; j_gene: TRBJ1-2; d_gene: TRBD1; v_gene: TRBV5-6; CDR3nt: TGTGCCAGCAGCCAGGACAGGGGCTATCACTATGGCTACACCTTC; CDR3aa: CASSQDRGYHYGYTF
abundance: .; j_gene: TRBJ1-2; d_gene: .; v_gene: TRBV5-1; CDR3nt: TGCGCCAGCGCACCCGCGGTCGGGGTCTACACCTTC; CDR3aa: CASAPAVGVYTF